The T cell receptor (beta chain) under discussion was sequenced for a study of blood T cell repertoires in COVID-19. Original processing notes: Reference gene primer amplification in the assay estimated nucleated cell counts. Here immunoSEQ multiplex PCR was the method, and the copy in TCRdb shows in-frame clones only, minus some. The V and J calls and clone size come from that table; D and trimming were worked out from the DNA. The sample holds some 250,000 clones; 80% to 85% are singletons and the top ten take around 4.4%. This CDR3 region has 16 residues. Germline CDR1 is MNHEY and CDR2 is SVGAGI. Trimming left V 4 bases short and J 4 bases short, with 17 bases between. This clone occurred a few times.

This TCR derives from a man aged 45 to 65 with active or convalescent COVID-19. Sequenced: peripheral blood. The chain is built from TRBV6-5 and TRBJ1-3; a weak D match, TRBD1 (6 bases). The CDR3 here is CASSSRGGGRGNTIYF. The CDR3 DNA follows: TGTGCCAGCAGTTCCCGGGGAGGGGGGCGAGGAAACACCATATATTTT.